This T cell receptor beta chain stems from a study of OX40 agonist ivuxolimab in advanced cancers. Turning to the overall study: Ivuxolimab was an agonistic, fully human IgG2 monoclonal antibody directed against OX40 (CD134), a costimulatory receptor. Intravenous ivuxolimab was administered to patients every 2 weeks at six dose levels: 0.01, 0.1, 0.3, 1.5, 3 and 10 mg/kg. Peripheral TCRbeta sequencing was intended to test whether TCR sequence diversity was altered and clonal T-cell expansion was caused by ivuxolimab. Among the 52 dose-escalation patients, some 20 had hepatocellular carcinoma, roughly 15 melanoma, 9 renal cell carcinoma and 9 head and neck cancer. The paper reports the monotherapy dose-escalation portion (N of about 54 patients) of the phase I ivuxolimab trial. Partial responses occurred in three dose-escalation patients, of whom one had hepatocellular carcinoma and two had cutaneous melanoma. In the dose-escalation cohort, around 80% of patients were male, and the mean age was around 60 years with a range of roughly 23 to 90. Prior anti-PD-1, anti-PD-L1 or anti-CTLA-4 therapy was permitted, and 30% to 45% of dose-escalation patients had received checkpoint inhibitors. Summary of the overall study and its limitations: Low levels of normalized T-cell clonal expansion were also seen in some patients who did not respond. After ivuxolimab, more expanded clones were found on average in CD8+ T cells than in CD4+ T cells. Clonal expansion of both CD4+ and CD8+ blood T cells was observed from baseline to week 6 at doses 0.1 to 3.0 mg/kg. In the 0.1-3.0 mg/kg groups, partial responders were among the patients with the lowest normalized peripheral clonal expansion, particularly in CD8+ T cells. Which antigens the clonally expanded peripheral T cells were specific for was not determined.

From the cysteine up to the phenylalanine, the CDR3 has a length of 13 residues. Only CDR3 DNA is held: 39 bases, read in frame from base 1. CDR1 is given as SGHRS and CDR2 as YFSETQ, both from the germline V gene. Relative to germline, V is 7 bases shorter and J is 5 bases shorter, with 12 bases between their ends. In the case of this clone: Its antigen is currently not known. No qualities accompany the bases; no much larger clone lies one base away.

For sequencing of the TCRbeta CDR3 region, genomic DNA was extracted from the sorted cells. The immunoSEQ Assay was used to sequence the TCRbeta CDR3 regions. TCRdb took over this immuneACCESS table, retaining in-frame rearrangements with V and J assigned. Such tables are incomplete; in checked studies, under half of the missing clones stem from an unresolved V gene, and the remainder is unexplained. Counted in this sample were 65,000 to 75,000 clones; approximately 78% of them appeared once. The ten largest make up approximately 0.4% of the sample. Patients with a history of autoimmune disease or receiving systemic immunosuppression were excluded from the trial. Peripheral blood for TCR sequencing was collected from all dose cohorts at baseline, on cycle 4 day 1, and on cycle 7 day 1. The samples were taken from a phase I, first-in-human, multicenter, open-label dose-escalation trial of ivuxolimab. The trial enrolled adults with locally advanced or metastatic head and neck squamous cell, hepatocellular, melanoma or renal cell carcinoma. Before TCR sequencing, CD4+ and CD8+ T cells were separately sorted from peripheral blood.

The receptor chain draws on TRBV5-1 and TRBJ2-2, with the D segment identity uncertain. Sequencing used CD4+ or CD8+ T cells sorted from blood, obtained in a trial of the OX40 agonist ivuxolimab. This sequence was found in an adult with an advanced solid tumor such as melanoma, head and neck, liver or kidney cancer. Here is the DNA: TGCGCCAGCGGGCCACAGTCGACCGGGGAGCTGTTTTTT. Translated, this gives CASGPQSTGELFF.